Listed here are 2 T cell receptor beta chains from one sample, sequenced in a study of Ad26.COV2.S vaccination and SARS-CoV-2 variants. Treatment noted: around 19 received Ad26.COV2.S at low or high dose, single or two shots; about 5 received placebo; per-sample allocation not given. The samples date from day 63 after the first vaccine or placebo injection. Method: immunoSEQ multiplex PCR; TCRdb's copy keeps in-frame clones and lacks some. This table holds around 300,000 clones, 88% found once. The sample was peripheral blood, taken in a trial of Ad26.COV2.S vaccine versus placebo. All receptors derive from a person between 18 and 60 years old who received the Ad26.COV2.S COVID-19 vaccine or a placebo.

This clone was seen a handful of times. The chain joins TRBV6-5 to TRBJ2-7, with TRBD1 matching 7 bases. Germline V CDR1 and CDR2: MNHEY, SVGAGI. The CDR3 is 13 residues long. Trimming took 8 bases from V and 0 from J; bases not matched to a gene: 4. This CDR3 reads CASHRQGSYEQYF. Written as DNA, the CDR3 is TGTGCCAGCCACCGACAGGGCTCCTACGAGCAGTACTTC.

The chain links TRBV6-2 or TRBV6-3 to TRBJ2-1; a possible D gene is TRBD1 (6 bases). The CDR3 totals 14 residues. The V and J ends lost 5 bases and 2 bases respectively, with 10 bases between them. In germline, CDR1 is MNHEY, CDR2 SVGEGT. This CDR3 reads CASSPRGAYNEQFF. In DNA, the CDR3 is TGTGCCAGCAGTCCCAGGGGTGCCTACAATGAGCAGTTCTTC.